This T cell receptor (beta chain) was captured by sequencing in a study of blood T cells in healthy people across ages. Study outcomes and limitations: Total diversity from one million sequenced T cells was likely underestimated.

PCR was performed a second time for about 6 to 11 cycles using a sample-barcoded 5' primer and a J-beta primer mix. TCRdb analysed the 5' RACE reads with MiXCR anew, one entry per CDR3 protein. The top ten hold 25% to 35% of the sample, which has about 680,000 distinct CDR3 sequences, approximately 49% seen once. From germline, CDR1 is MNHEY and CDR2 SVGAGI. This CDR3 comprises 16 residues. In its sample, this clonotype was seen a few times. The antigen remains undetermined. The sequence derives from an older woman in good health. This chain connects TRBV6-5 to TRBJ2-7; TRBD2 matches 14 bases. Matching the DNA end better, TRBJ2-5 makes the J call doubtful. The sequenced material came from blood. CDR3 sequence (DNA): TGTGCCAGTAGCCGACTAGCGGGAGGGCCCCGTGAGACCCAGTACTTC. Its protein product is CASSRLAGGPRETQYF.